This TCR beta chain derives from a study of blood T cell repertoires in COVID-19. Authors' data handling: Nucleated cell counts were estimated from reference gene primer amplification. TCRdb's table, derived via immunoSEQ multiplex PCR, lists solely in-frame clones and lacks some. The DNA was the basis for D and trimming; V, J and clone size are from that table. The repertoire holds about 210,000 clones, with more than 70% as singletons. This sequence originates from a woman between 50 and 59 years old with acute or convalescent COVID-19. The sequenced sample was peripheral blood.

CDR3 loop: CASSLRGYNEKLFF. The CDR3 DNA reads as TGTGCCAGCAGTTTAAGGGGGTATAATGAAAAACTGTTTTTT. The chain recombines TRBV28 with TRBJ1-4; maybe TRBD1 (6 bases). Germline V gene lookup returns CDR1 MDHEN and CDR2 SYDVKM. This CDR3 has 14 residues. The V end was cut by 2 bases, the J end by 4 bases, with 8 bases between.